This record concerns one T cell receptor (beta chain) sequence. The target antigen is unknown. The data were taken from a study of T cell responses to AZD1222 COVID-19 vaccine. The protocol was immunoSEQ multiplex PCR, while the TCRdb copy is restricted to in-frame clones and leaves out a portion. Of about 140,000 clones listed, 92% are singletons. Broader study findings: It should be noted that donors were predominantly white British and more often female, and clonal diversity was possibly underestimated.

The source was peripheral blood, collected 28 days after the second AZD1222 dose. The receptor was derived from an adult who received the AZD1222 COVID-19 vaccine.

Written as DNA, the CDR3 is TGTGCCAGCAGTATCCGTGGGAACAATGAGCAGTTCTTC. Protein sequence: CASSIRGNNEQFF. V and J are TRBV27 and TRBJ2-1; no clear D. Germline lookup yields CDR1 MNHEY and CDR2 SMNVEV (reference sequence). V gave up 5 bases and J gave up 5 bases, with 10 bases separating them. This CDR3 is built from 13 residues.